Given below is one TCR beta chain in context. A second about 6 to 12 cycle PCR used barcoded and J-beta primers. Via MiXCR, TCRdb re-called the 5' RACE reads, giving one row per CDR3 protein. Altogether roughly 830,000 distinct CDR3 sequences are present, around 62% being singletons, with the ten largest covering about 30%. This entry comes from a study of blood T cells in healthy people across ages. Per germline, CDR1 SQVTM and CDR2 ANQGSEA. This CDR3 is 13 amino acids long. V was shortened by 7 bases and J by 5 bases, with 17 bases between the two germline ends. The rearrangement links TRBV29-1 to TRBJ2-5; TRBD1 might be the D (6 bases). The clonotype comes from a young man in good health. Input material: blood. CDR3 region: CSAKQGTGETQYF. In DNA form, the CDR3 reads TGCAGCGCCAAACAGGGAACGGGCGAGACCCAGTACTTC.